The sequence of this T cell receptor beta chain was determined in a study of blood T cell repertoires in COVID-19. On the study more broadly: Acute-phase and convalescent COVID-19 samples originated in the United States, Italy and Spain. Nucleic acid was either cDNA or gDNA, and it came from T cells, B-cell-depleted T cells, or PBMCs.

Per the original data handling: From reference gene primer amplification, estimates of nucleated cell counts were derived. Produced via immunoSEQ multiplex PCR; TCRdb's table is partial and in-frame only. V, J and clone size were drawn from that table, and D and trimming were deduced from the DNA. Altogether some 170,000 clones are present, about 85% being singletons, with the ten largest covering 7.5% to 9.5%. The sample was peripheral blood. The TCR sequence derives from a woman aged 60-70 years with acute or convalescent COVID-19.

CDR3: CASSLGRDGYGYTF. The CDR3 DNA follows: TGTGCCAGCAGCTTAGGGAGGGACGGATATGGCTACACCTTC. The genes are TRBV11-2 and TRBJ1-2, with a tentative D call TRBD1 (5 bases). This CDR3 spans 14 amino acids. CDR1 is SGHAT, CDR2 FQNNGV, per germline. Trimming took off 1 base at V and 5 bases at J, with 11 bases between the two ends.